A single count supports the clone carrying this TCR beta chain. This sample is part of a study of blood T cell repertoires in COVID-19. Profiling relied on immunoSEQ multiplex PCR, and the TCRdb table lists in-frame clones only, not all of them. The sample consists of just over 150,000 clones, approximately 82% of them appearing once. The receptor was isolated from a woman older than 75 with acute or convalescent COVID-19. Sequenced input: peripheral blood.

Written as DNA, the CDR3 is TGTGCCAGCAGCCAAGAAGGGACAGGGGTTAACTATGGCTACACCTTC. Encoded protein: CASSQEGTGVNYGYTF. The V call is TRBV3-1 (or the pseudogene TRBV3-2), the J call TRBJ1-2; 10 bases are a match to TRBD1. CDR3 length: 16 residues. Trimming at V came to 0 bases and at J to 1 base, leaving 2 bases not matched to a gene. Per germline, CDR1 LGHDT and CDR2 YNNKEL (reference sequence).